Listed here are 6 T cell receptor beta chains from one sample, sequenced in a study of technical replicates of blood from a few donors. The table came from immunoSEQ multiplex PCR; TCRdb's copy has only in-frame clones and leaves some out. The repertoire holds approximately 99,000 clones, about 95% seen once, with around 0.21% in the top ten. Sequenced input: T cells isolated from PBMCs. Source of these receptors: a human donor in good health.

As regards this clone: This specimen includes other DNA sequences encoding the same CDR3. The chain recombines TRBV6-6 with TRBJ1-5; 7 nucleotides align to TRBD1. CDR3 size: 13 residues. The V gene end was trimmed by 8 bases and the J gene end by 7 bases; junction bases not matched to a gene: 8. The germline V gene has CDR1 MNHNY and CDR2 SVGAGI (reference sequence). The CDR3 loop reads CASGGRGLQPQHF. CDR3 nucleotide sequence: TGTGCCAGCGGAGGCAGGGGGTTACAGCCCCAGCATTTT.

The rearrangement joins TRBV30 to TRBJ1-4; tentatively, D is TRBD1 (5 bases). V was cut by 3 bases and J by 0 bases, with 11 bases left in between. There are 15 residues in the CDR3. Germline V gives CDR1 GTSNPN, CDR2 SVGIG (reference sequence). The CDR3 region is CAWSEDRPTNEKLFF. In DNA, the CDR3 is TGTGCCTGGAGCGAAGACAGACCAACTAATGAAAAACTGTTTTTT.

A single count supports this clone. The chain employs TRBV7-9 and TRBJ1-5; TRBD1 agrees at 7 bases. J lost 3 bases, V lost 5 bases, and 19 bases had no gene match. The germline gives CDR1 SEHNR, CDR2 FQNEAQ (reference sequence). This CDR3 spans 19 amino acids. The CDR3 DNA is TGTGCCAGCAGCCAATCCTATCCTTTTGAACAGGGGAACAATCAGCCCCAGCATTTT. It translates to CASSQSYPFEQGNNQPQHF.

The chain carries TRBV6-5 and TRBJ2-3; 7 bases agree with TRBD2. CDR3 length equals 15 residues. The germline V gene has CDR1 MNHEY and CDR2 SVGAGI. J gave up 5 bases and V 7 bases, and 12 bases lay outside the gene matches. The CDR3 coding sequence is TGTGCCAGCACCCCACCCAGCGGGACTGGAGATACGCAGTATTTT. This gives the protein CASTPPSGTGDTQYF.

The chain uses TRBV11-2 and TRBJ2-1; weak D call: TRBD1 (6 bases). Germline values: CDR1 SGHAT, CDR2 FQNNGV. The CDR3 spans 17 residues. V was trimmed by 0 bases and J by 3 bases, leaving 15 bases between them. CDR3 nucleotide sequence: TGTGCCAGCAGCTTAGACCCCCCAGGGGTATTCTACAATGAGCAGTTCTTC. Translating it yields CASSLDPPGVFYNEQFF. Using reference TRBV11-2 and TRBJ2-1 for the parts outside the CDR3, the full variable domain is EAGVAQSPRYKIIEKRQSVAFWCNPISGHATLYWYQQILGQGPKLLIQFQNNGVVDDSQLPKDRFSAERLKGVDSTLKIQPAKLEDSAVYLCASSLDPPGVFYNEQFFGPGTRLTVL.

The J gene is TRBJ1-2, the V gene TRBV9; perhaps TRBD1 as D (5 bases). This CDR3 is 16 amino acids long. Trimming took off 1 base at V and 2 bases at J, with 15 bases between the two ends. Germline loops: CDR1 SGDLS, CDR2 YYNGEE. In DNA, the CDR3 is TGTGCCAGCAGCGTAAAGGCAGGGAATACGAACTATGGCTACACCTTC. Its translation is CASSVKAGNTNYGYTF.